This TCR beta chain was recorded in a study of immune cell composition in non-small cell lung cancer. Study results and caveats: Smoking pack-years did not significantly correlate with tumour TCR-beta clonality. Squamous lung tumours showed higher top 10 clone scores and clonality than adenocarcinomas.

Using immunoSEQ multiplex PCR, the repertoire was profiled, and TCRdb retains in-frame clones only, with some absent. The data hold 11,000 to 15,000 clones, with about 70% observed a single time. Deletions cut 4 bases from V and 1 base from J, with 17 bases between. The germline V gene has CDR1 SEHNR and CDR2 FQNEAQ (reference sequence). The CDR3 extends over 16 amino acids. Template was genomic DNA from frozen, unsorted single-cell suspensions. About this clone itself: The antigen is undetermined.

Sequencing was done on a sample of lung tumor tissue. V and J are TRBV7-9 and TRBJ2-7; perhaps TRBD2 as D (5 bases). This receptor was identified in a human donor with non-small cell lung cancer. The CDR3 here is CASSSTSGIRSYEQYF. Written as DNA, the CDR3 is TGTGCCAGCAGCTCCACGTCGGGGATCAGGTCCTACGAGCAGTACTTC. The variable domain in full, completed from reference TRBV7-9 and TRBJ2-7, reads DTGVSQNPRHKITKRGQNVTFRCDPISEHNRLYWYRQTLGQGPEFLTYFQNEAQLEKSRLLSDRFSAERPKGSFSTLEIQRTEQGDSAMYLCASSSTSGIRSYEQYFGPGTRLTVT.